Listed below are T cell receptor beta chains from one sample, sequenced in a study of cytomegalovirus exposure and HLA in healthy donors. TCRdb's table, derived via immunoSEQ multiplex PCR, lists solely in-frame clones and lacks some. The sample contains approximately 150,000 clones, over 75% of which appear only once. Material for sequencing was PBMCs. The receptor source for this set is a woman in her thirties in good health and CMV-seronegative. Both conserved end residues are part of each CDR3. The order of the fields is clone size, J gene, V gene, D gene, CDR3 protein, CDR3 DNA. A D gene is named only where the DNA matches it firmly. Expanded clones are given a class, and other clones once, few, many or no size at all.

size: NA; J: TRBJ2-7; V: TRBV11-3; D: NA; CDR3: CASSLAARGEQYF; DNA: TGTGCCAGCAGCTTAGCGGCCAGGGGCGAGCAGTACTTC
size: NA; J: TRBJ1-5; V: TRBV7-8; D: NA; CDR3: CASSLVSSNQPQHF; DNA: TGTGCCAGCAGCTTAGTGAGTAGCAATCAGCCCCAGCATTTT
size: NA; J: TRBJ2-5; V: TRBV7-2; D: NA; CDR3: CASSSLGGGKYQETQYF; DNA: TGTGCCAGCAGCTCGCTGGGCGGGGGCAAGTACCAAGAGACCCAGTACTTC
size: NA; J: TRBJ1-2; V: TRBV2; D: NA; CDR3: CASRTDDYGYTF; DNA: TGTGCCAGCCGGACAGATGACTATGGCTACACCTTC
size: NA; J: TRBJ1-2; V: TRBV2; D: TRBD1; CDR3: CASRLGQVNSFGYGYTF; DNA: TGTGCCAGCAGACTAGGACAGGTAAATTCGTTCGGATATGGCTACACCTTC
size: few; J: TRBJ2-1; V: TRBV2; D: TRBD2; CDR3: CASRGTSGRVPSDEQFF; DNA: TGTGCCAGCAGGGGGACTAGCGGGAGAGTACCGTCAGATGAGCAGTTCTTC
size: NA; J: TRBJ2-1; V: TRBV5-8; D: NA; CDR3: CASSLVGTFYNEQFF; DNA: TGTGCCAGCAGCTTGGTAGGGACTTTCTACAATGAGCAGTTCTTC
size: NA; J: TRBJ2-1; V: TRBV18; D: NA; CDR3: CASSPPATVNNEQFF; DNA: TGTGCCAGCTCACCACCGGCGACAGTAAATAATGAGCAGTTCTTC
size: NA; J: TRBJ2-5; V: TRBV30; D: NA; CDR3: CAWSSGLETQYF; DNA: TGTGCCTGGAGTTCCGGTTTGGAGACCCAGTACTTC
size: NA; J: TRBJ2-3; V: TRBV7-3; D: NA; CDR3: CASSLTRLSTDTQYF; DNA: TGTGCCAGCAGCTTAACGCGGCTAAGCACAGATACGCAGTATTTT
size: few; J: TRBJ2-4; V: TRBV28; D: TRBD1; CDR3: CASRRTGTKNIQYF; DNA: TGTGCCAGCAGACGGACAGGTACCAAAAACATTCAGTACTTC
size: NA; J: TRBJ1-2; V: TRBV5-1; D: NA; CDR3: CASSLAIGKQNGYTF; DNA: TGCGCCAGCAGCTTGGCCATTGGCAAACAAAATGGCTACACCTTC
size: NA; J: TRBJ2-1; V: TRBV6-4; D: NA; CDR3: CASSPLRGNHPNEQFF; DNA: TGTGCCAGCAGTCCCCTAAGGGGGAACCACCCCAATGAGCAGTTCTTC
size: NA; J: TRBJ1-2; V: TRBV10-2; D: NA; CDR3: CASSGPTDNVYGYTF; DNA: TGCGCCAGCAGTGGGCCGACAGATAACGTCTATGGCTACACCTTC
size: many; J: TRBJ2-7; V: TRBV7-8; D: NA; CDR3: CASSLGRGREQYF; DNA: TGTGCCAGCAGCTTAGGCCGGGGGAGGGAGCAGTACTTC
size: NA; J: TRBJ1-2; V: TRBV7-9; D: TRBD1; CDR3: CASSESRGYYGYTF; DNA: TGTGCCAGCAGCGAGTCCAGGGGGTACTATGGCTACACCTTC
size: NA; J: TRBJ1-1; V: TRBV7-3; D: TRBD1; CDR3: CASSSGQGNTEAFF; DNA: TGTGCCAGCAGCTCTGGACAGGGGAACACTGAAGCTTTCTTT
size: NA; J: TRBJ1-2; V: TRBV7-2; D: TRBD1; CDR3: CASSLAGTGLQGYTF; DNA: TGTGCCAGCAGCTTAGCCGGGACAGGCCTCCAGGGCTACACCTTC
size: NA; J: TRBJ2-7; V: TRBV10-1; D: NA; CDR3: CASSETLGEQYF; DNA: TGCGCCAGCAGTGAAACACTAGGCGAGCAGTACTTC
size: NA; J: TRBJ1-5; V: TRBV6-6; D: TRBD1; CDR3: CASRDRDRGKYQPQHF; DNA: TGTGCCAGCAGGGATAGGGACAGGGGAAAATATCAGCCCCAGCATTTT
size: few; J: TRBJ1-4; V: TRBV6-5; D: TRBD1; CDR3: CASTPRQGDEKLFF; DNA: TGTGCCAGCACCCCCAGACAGGGGGATGAAAAACTGTTTTTT
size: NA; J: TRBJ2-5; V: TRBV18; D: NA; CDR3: CASSVGAGDRETQYF; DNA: TGTGCCAGCTCCGTGGGGGCAGGGGATCGAGAGACCCAGTACTTC
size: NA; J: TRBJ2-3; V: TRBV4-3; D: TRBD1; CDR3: CASSQTGGRDTQYF; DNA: TGCGCCAGCAGCCAGACAGGGGGCAGGGATACGCAGTATTTT
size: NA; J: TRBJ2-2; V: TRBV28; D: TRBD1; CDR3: CASWGRQGAGTGELFF; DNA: TGTGCCAGCTGGGGTAGACAGGGGGCGGGCACCGGGGAGCTGTTTTTT
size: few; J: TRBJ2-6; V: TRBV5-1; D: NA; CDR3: CASVAPGSGANVLTF; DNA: TGCGCCAGCGTCGCCCCGGGGTCTGGGGCCAACGTCCTGACTTTC
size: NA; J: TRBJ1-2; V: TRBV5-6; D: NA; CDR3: CASSLAGGARFGYTF; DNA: TGTGCCAGCAGCTTGGCGGGGGGCGCAAGGTTCGGCTACACCTTC
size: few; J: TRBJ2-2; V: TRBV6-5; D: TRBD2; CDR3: CASSTGLAGSGELFF; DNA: TGTGCCAGCAGTACTGGACTAGCGGGGTCCGGGGAGCTGTTTTTT
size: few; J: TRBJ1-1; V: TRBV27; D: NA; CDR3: CASSRGTEAFF; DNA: TGTGCCAGCAGCCGGGGTACTGAAGCTTTCTTT
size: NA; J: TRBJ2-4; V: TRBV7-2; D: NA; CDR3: CASSRGIVNIQYF; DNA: TGTGCCAGCAGCAGGGGCATCGTAAACATTCAGTACTTC
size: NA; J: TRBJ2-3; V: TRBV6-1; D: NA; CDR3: CASSEQPGTDTQYF; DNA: TGTGCCAGCAGTGAACAACCGGGCACAGATACGCAGTATTTT
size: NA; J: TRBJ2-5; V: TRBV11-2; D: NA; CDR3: CASSLGGGETQYF; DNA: TGTGCCAGCAGCTTAGGAGGGGGAGAGACCCAGTACTTC
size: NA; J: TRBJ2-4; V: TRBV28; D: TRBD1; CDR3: CASSSFTTGRRNIQYF; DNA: TGTGCCAGCAGTTCCTTCACGACAGGGCGAAGGAACATTCAGTACTTC
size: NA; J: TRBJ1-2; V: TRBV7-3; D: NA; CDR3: CASSPAGGVVEGYTF; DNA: TGTGCCAGCAGCCCAGCTGGGGGGGTAGTTGAGGGCTACACCTTC
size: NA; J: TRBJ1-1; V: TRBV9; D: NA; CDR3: CASSAERDYMNTEAFF; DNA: TGTGCCAGCAGCGCGGAGAGGGACTACATGAACACTGAAGCTTTCTTT
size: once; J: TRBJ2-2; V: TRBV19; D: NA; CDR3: CASISTGELFF; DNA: TGTGCCAGTATCTCCACCGGGGAGCTGTTTTTT
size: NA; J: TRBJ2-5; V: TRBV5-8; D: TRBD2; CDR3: CASSPGLAGAQETQYF; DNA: TGTGCCAGCAGCCCGGGACTAGCGGGGGCCCAAGAGACCCAGTACTTC
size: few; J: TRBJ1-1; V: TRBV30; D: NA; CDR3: CAWNAGQRNTEAFF; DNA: TGTGCCTGGAACGCCGGACAGCGGAACACTGAAGCTTTCTTT
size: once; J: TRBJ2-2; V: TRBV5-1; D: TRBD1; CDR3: CASSSTGTGAMGELFF; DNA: TGCGCCAGCAGCTCCACCGGGACAGGGGCCATGGGGGAGCTGTTTTTT
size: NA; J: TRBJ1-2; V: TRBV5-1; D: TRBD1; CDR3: CASSSGQGAQGYTF; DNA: TGCGCCAGCAGCTCGGGACAGGGGGCGCAAGGCTACACCTTC
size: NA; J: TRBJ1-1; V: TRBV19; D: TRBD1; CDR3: CASSMAGGITEAFF; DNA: TGTGCCAGTAGTATGGCAGGGGGCATCACTGAAGCTTTCTTT
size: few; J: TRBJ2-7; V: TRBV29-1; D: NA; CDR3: CSVTTGFEQYF; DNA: TGCAGCGTTACCACCGGGTTTGAGCAGTACTTC
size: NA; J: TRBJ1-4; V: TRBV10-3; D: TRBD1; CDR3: CAISDSDRVVEKLFF; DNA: TGTGCCATCAGTGATTCGGACAGGGTGGTTGAAAAACTGTTTTTT
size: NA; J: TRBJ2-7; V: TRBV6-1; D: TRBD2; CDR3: CASRAGLAWEQYF; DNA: TGTGCCAGCAGGGCGGGACTAGCTTGGGAGCAGTACTTC
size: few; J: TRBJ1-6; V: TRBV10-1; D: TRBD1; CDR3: CASSEGTGDISPLHF; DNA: TGCGCCAGCAGTGAGGGGACAGGGGATATTTCACCCCTCCACTTT
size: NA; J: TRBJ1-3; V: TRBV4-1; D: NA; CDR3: CASSQGLGVRTSGNTIYF; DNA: TGCGCCAGCAGCCAAGGTTTAGGGGTCAGAACCTCTGGAAACACCATATATTTT
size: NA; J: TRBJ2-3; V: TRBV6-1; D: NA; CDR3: CASSELFGAGRTDTQYF; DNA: TGTGCCAGCAGTGAATTGTTCGGGGCGGGACGCACAGATACGCAGTATTTT
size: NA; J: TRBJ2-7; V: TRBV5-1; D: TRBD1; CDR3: CASSSTGTGNSYEQYF; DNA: TGCGCCAGCAGCTCAACGGGGACAGGAAACTCCTACGAGCAGTACTTC
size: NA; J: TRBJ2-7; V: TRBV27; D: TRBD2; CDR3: CASSLISGRTDEQYF; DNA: TGTGCCAGCAGTTTAATTAGCGGGAGGACCGACGAGCAGTACTTC
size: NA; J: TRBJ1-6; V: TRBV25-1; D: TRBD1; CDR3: CASSPGGFGSPLHF; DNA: TGTGCCAGCAGTCCAGGGGGTTTTGGGTCACCCCTCCACTTT
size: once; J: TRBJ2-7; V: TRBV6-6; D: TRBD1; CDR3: CASSSTGVRLIYEQYF; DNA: TGTGCCAGCAGTTCCACAGGGGTCCGCCTTATCTACGAGCAGTACTTC
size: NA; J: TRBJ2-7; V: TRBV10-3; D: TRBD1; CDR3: CAISRDRGGEQYF; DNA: TGTGCCATCTCCAGGGACAGGGGGGGCGAGCAGTACTTC
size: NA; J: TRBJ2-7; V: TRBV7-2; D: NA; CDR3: CASSFGRAGTGEQYF; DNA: TGTGCCAGCAGCTTTGGGCGGGCGGGAACCGGCGAGCAGTACTTC
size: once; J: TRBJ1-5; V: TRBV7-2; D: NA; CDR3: CASSLEGGNQPQHF; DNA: TGTGCCAGCAGCTTGGAGGGCGGCAATCAGCCCCAGCATTTT
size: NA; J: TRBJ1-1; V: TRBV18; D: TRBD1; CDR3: CASSSAGTGRNTEAFF; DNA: TGTGCCAGCTCATCGGCAGGGACAGGGCGGAACACTGAAGCTTTCTTT
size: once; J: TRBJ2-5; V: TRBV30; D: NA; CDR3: CARGRGGFGQETQYF; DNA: TGTGCCCGGGGGAGAGGGGGCTTTGGGCAAGAGACCCAGTACTTC
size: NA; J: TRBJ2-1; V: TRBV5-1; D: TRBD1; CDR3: CASSYRPGQGNREQFF; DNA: TGCGCCAGCAGCTATCGGCCGGGACAGGGTAATCGGGAGCAGTTCTTC